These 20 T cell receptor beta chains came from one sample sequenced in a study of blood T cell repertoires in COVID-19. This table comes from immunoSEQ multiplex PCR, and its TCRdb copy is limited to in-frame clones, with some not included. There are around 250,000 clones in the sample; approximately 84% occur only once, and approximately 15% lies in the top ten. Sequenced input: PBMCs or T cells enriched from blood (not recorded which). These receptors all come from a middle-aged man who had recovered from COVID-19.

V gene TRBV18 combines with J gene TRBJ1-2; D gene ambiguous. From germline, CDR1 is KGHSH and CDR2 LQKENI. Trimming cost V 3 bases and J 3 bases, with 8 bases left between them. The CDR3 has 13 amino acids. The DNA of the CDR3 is TGTGCCAGCTCACCGGTCGGGGACTATGGCTACACCTTC. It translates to CASSPVGDYGYTF.

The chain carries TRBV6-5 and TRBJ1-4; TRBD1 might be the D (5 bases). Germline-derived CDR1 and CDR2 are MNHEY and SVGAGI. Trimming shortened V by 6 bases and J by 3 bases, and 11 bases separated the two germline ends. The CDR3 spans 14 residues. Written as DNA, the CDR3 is TGTGCCAGCAGCCAGGGTTGGTCTAATGAAAAACTGTTTTTT. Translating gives CASSQGWSNEKLFF.

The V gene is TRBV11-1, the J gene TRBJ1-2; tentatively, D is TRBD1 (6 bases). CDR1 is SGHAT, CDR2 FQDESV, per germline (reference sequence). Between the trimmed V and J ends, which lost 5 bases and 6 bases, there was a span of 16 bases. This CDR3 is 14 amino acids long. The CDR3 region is CASSTDRNSHGYTF. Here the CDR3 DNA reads TGTGCCAGCAGCACAGACAGGAATTCTCATGGCTACACCTTC.

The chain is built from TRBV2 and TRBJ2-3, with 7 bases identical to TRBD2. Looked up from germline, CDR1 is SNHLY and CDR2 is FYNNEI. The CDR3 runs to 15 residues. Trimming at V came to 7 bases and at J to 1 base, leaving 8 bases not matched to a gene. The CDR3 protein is CASIRGGSGTDTQYF. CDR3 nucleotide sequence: TGTGCCAGCATTCGGGGCGGGAGTGGCACAGATACGCAGTATTTT. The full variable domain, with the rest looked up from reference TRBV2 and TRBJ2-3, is EPEVTQTPSHQVTQMGQEVILRCVPISNHLYFYWYRQILGQKVEFLVSFYNNEISEKSEIFDDQFSVERPDGSNFTLKIRSTKLEDSAMYFCASIRGGSGTDTQYFGPGTRLTVL.

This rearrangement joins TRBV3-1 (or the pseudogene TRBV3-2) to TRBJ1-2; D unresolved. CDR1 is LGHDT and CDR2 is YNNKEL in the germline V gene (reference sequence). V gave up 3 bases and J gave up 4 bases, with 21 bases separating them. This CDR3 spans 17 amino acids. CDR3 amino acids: CASSQGAPGLPFYGYTF. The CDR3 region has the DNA TGTGCCAGCAGCCAGGGTGCTCCAGGACTGCCCTTCTATGGCTACACCTTC.

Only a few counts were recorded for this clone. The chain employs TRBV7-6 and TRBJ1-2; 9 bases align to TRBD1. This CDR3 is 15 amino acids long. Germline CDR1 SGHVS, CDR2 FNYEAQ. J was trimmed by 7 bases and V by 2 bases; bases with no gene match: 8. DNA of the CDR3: TGTGCCAGCAGCTTAACACCGGGACAGGGAATTGGCTACACCTTC. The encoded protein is CASSLTPGQGIGYTF.

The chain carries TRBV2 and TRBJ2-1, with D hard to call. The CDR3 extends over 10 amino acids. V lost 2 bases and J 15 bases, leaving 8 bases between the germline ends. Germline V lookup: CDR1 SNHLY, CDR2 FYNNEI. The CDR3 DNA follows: TGTGCCAGCAGTGAAAACAGTTGGTTCTTC. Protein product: CASSENSWFF.

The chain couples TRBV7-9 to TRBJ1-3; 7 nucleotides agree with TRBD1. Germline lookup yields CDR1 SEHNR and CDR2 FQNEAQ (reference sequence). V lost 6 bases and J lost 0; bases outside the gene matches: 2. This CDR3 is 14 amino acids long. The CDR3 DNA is TGTGCCAGCAGAGGGACAGCCTCTGGAAACACCATATATTTT. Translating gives CASRGTASGNTIYF.

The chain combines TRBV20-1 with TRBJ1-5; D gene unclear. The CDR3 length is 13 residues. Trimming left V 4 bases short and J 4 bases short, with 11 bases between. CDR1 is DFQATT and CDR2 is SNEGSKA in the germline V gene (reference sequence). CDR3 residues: CSANEVANQPQHF. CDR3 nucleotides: TGCAGTGCTAATGAGGTTGCGAATCAGCCCCAGCATTTT.

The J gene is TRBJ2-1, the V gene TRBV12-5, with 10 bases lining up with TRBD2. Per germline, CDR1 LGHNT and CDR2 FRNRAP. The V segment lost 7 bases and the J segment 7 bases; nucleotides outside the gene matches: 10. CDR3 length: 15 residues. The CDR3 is CASALAGDGRNEQFF. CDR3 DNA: TGTGCTAGTGCCCTAGCGGGAGACGGTCGAAATGAGCAGTTCTTC.

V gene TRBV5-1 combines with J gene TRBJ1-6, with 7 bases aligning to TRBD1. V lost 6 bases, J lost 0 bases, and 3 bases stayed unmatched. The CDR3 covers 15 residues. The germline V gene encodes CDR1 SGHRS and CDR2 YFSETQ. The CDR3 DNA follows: TGCGCCAGCACGGGGGACAGCTCCTATAATTCACCCCTCCACTTT. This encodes CASTGDSSYNSPLHF.

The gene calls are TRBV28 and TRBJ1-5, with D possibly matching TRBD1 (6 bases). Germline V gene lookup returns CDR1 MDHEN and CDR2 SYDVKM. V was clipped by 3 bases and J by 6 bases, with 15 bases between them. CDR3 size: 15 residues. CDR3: CASSFPSDRSQPQHF. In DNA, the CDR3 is TGTGCCAGCAGTTTCCCGTCGGACAGATCTCAGCCCCAGCATTTT. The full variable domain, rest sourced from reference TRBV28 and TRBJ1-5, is DVKVTQSSRYLVKRTGEKVFLECVQDMDHENMFWYRQDPGLGLRLIYFSYDVKMKEKGDIPEGYSVSREKKERFSLILESASTNQTSMYLCASSFPSDRSQPQHFGDGTRLSIL.

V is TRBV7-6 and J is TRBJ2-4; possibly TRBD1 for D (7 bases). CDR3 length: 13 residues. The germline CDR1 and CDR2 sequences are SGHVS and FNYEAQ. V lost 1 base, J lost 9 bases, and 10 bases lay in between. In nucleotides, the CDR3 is TGTGCCAGCAGCTTAGGACAGGGAGGCATTCAGTACTTC. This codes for CASSLGQGGIQYF.

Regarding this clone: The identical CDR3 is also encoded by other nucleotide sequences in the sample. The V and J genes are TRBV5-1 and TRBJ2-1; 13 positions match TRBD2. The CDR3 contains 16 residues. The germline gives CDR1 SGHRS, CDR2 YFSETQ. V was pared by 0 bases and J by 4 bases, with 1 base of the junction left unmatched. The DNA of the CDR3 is TGCGCCAGCAGCTTGGGACTAGCGGGGGGTTACAATGAGCAGTTCTTC. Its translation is CASSLGLAGGYNEQFF.

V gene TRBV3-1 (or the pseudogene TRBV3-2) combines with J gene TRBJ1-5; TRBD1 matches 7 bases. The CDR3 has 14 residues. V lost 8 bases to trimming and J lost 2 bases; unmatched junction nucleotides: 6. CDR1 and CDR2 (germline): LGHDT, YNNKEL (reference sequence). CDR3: CASAQGIGNQPQHF. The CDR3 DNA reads TGTGCCAGCGCACAGGGGATCGGCAATCAGCCCCAGCATTTT.

As DNA, the CDR3 is TGTGCCAGCAGCGCCCTAGGGGGCTCTGAAGCTTTCTTT. It encodes CASSALGGSEAFF. The chain recombines TRBV11-1 with TRBJ1-1, with 7 nucleotides matching TRBD1. Germline values: CDR1 SGHAT, CDR2 FQDESV (reference sequence). V lost 5 bases and J lost 6; bases outside the gene matches: 6. CDR3 size: 13 residues.

The CDR3 bases are TGTGCCAGCAGCTTACCAGACGGGGGAGCTTTCTTT. It translates to CASSLPDGGAFF. The gene calls are TRBV7-8 and TRBJ1-1, with D possibly TRBD1 on 5 matching bases. The V and J ends lost 2 bases and 10 bases respectively, with 11 bases between them. CDR1 is SGHVS, CDR2 FQNEAQ, per germline. The CDR3 covers 12 residues.

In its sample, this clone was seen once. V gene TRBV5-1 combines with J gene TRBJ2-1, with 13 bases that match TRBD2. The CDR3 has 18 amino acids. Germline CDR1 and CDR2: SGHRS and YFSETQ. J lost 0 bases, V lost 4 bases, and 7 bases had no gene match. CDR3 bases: TGCGCCAGCAGCATGCCACTAGCGGGGGGGTTCTCCTACAATGAGCAGTTCTTC. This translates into CASSMPLAGGFSYNEQFF.

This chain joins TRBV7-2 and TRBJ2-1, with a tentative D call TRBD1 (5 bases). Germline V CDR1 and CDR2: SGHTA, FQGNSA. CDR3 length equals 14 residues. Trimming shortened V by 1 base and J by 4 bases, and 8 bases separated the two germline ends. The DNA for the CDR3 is TGTGCCAGCAGCTTAGGACAGAGGTACAATGAGCAGTTCTTC. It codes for CASSLGQRYNEQFF.

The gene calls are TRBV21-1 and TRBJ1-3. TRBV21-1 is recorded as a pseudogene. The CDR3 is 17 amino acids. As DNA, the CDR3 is TGTGCCGCTCGGGAGTCGTTGTCCAAATTCTCTGGAAACACCATATATTTT. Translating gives CAARESLSKFSGNTIYF.